This T cell receptor beta chain was observed in a study of regulatory T cells in long-lasting Graves disease. Study details: Patients with new Graves' disease had used antithyroid drugs below 3 months.

Arm-PCR of CDR3 regions and iRepertoire HTBI primers were used to build TCR beta libraries. One entry per CDR3 protein results from TCRdb running MiXCR on the multiplex PCR reads. Of roughly 510,000 distinct CDR3 sequences listed, around 16% were seen once; the top ten hold 12%. Time point denoted: newly diagnosed GD, antithyroid drugs for less than 3 months. The TCR library was prepared using RNA isolated from PBMCs. This clonotype was seen just once. The length of the CDR3 is 14 residues. V lost 5 bases, J lost 2 bases, and 9 bases lay in between. Germline assignment: CDR1 SGHAT and CDR2 FQNNGV. The data also belong to a second study, concerning T cells in Graves' hyperthyroidism and ophthalmopathy.

Sequenced here: peripheral blood mononuclear cells (PBMCs), sampled at new diagnosis, from a patient treated with antithyroid drugs. This rearrangement joins TRBV11-2 to TRBJ2-2, with D tentatively TRBD2 (6 bases). The TCR originated in a man in his late teens or twenties with Graves disease. CDR3 loop: CASSTGLNTGELFF. CDR3 nucleotide sequence: TGTGCCAGCAGCACGGGACTCAACACCGGGGAGCTGTTTTTT.